This TCR beta chain was found in a study of cytomegalovirus exposure and HLA in healthy donors. Study outcomes and limitations: Altogether, more than 150 TCR beta chains were recorded as cytomegalovirus-associated.

Profiled with immunoSEQ multiplex PCR; TCRdb holds only in-frame clones, not every one. The sample yields tens of thousands of clones, approximately 91% seen once. The donors were members of the validation cohort, which comprised around 110 subjects and was separate from the first cohort of roughly 700 subjects. As regards this clone: Its antigen is not identified.

The CDR3 is made up of 15 amino acids. CDR1 is MNHEY, CDR2 SVGAGI, per germline. V shed 2 bases and J shed 5 bases, with 16 bases lying between them. The TCR comes from a man aged 30 to 45 in good health and CMV-seronegative. The sequenced material came from PBMCs. The chain joins TRBV6-5 to TRBJ2-7; D might be TRBD2 (7 bases). The CDR3, as DNA: TGTGCCAGCAGTTACGCGCGGGGGCGAATGGACGAGCAGTACTTC. Translation gives CASSYARGRMDEQYF.